The clone carrying this T cell receptor beta chain was seen at least ten times. Its antigen is not identified. Unique molecular identifiers were used to barcode this TCRbeta library. One entry per CDR3 protein, called by TCRdb with MiXCR from the PCR reads. The sample has 220,000 or so distinct CDR3 sequences; around 8% are singletons. Germline V gives CDR1 SGHRS, CDR2 YFSETQ. The CDR3 covers 15 residues. The V and J ends lost 1 base and 6 bases respectively, with 16 bases between them. This sample is drawn from a study of T-cell reconstitution after alpha-beta-depleted transplantation in children. Study-wide findings and caveats: Expanded graft clones numbering several hundred reportedly gave rise to alpha-beta T cells about two months after transplant. Diversity of TCRbeta at day 60 was high in some patients, arising from surviving recipient T cells and thymic progenitors.

The TCR originated in a male patient between 10 and 17 years old who had a stem cell transplant for acute lymphoblastic leukemia, so the T cells may come from the graft donor. The rearrangement uses TRBV5-1 and TRBJ1-2, with D tentatively TRBD1 (6 bases). Sequences were derived from PBMCs, mostly from graft donor cells, sampled 180 days after TCRalphabeta/CD19-depleted stem cell transplant. CDR3 sequence (DNA): TGCGCCAGCAGCTTGATGCCCCAGGGGCTGGATGGCTACACCTTC. Protein sequence: CASSLMPQGLDGYTF.